This TCR beta chain was sequenced in a study of blood T cell repertoires in COVID-19. Turning to the study itself: Acute-phase and convalescent COVID-19 samples originated in the United States, Italy and Spain. Nucleic acid was either cDNA or gDNA, and it came from T cells, B-cell-depleted T cells, or PBMCs.

The repertoire was sequenced with immunoSEQ multiplex PCR; TCRdb's copy has only in-frame clones and lacks some. Of 220,000 or so clones in the sample, about 83% were seen once. Those who participated ranged in age from roughly 18 to 90 years and resided in some 24 US areas. CDR1 and CDR2 (germline): SGHNT, YYREEE (reference sequence). Trimming took 1 base from V and 2 from J, leaving 7 bases between them. CDR3 length equals 15 residues. The sequence came from a woman in her 40s who had recovered from COVID-19. The material sequenced was PBMCs or T cells enriched from blood (not recorded which). The chain couples TRBV5-4 to TRBJ2-6; a weak D match, TRBD1 (5 bases). Written as DNA, the CDR3 is TGTGCCAGCAGCTTGACAGGAGCTGGGGCCAACGTCCTGACTTTC. This codes for CASSLTGAGANVLTF.